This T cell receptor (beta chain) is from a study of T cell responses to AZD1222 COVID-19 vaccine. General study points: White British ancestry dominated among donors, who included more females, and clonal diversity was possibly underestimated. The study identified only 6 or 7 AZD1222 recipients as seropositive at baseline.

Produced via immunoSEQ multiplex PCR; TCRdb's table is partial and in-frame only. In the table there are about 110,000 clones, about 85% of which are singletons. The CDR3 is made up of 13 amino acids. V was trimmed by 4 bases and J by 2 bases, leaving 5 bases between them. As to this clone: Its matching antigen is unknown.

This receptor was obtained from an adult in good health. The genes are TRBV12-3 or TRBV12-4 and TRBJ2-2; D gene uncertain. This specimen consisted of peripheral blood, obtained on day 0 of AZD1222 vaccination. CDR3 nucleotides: TGTGCCAGCAGTTCGTCTAACACCGGGGAGCTGTTTTTT. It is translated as CASSSSNTGELFF.